This TCR beta chain derives from a study of blood T cell repertoires in COVID-19. About the study: The United States, Italy and Spain were the sources of the acute and convalescent COVID-19 samples.

Under the authors' procedure: Estimation of nucleated cell counts was performed using reference gene primer amplification. Assay: immunoSEQ multiplex PCR; the TCRdb copy retains only in-frame clones and omits some. The V and J calls and clone size were taken over from that table, and D and trimming were inferred from the DNA. Counted here are roughly 250,000 clones, 88% occurring once; the ten biggest clones make up 0.65% to 0.95%. Germline V CDR1 and CDR2: SGHVS, FQNEAQ. V shed 0 bases and J 4 bases; nucleotides not matched to a gene: 6. The CDR3 contains 18 residues. This clonotype was sampled from a woman aged 25 to 39 with acute or convalescent COVID-19. This chain connects TRBV7-8 to TRBJ2-1, with 13 bases aligning to TRBD2. Input material: peripheral blood. CDR3: CASSLARTSGSAYNEQFF. The CDR3 bases are TGTGCCAGCAGCTTAGCGAGGACTAGCGGGAGTGCTTACAATGAGCAGTTCTTC.